The 24 T cell receptor beta chains below come from one sample, sequenced in a study of cytomegalovirus exposure and HLA in healthy donors. 60 Vbeta and 13 Jbeta primers were used in PCR. The data were produced by immunoSEQ multiplex PCR, yet TCRdb's version contains in-frame clones alone and is incomplete. The top ten hold approximately 2.6% of the sample, which has 60,000 to 80,000 clones, roughly 60% seen once. The sequencing input was PBMCs. The receptors were sampled from a man aged 25 to 40 in good health and CMV-seronegative.

The chain combines TRBV5-6 with TRBJ1-2; D unresolved. Trimming took off 3 bases at V and 2 bases at J, with 8 bases between the two ends. This CDR3 spans 13 amino acids. CDR1 is SGHDT, CDR2 YYEEEE, per germline. The CDR3 region has the DNA TGTGCCAGCAGCTCAGACATGAACTATGGCTACACCTTC. As protein: CASSSDMNYGYTF.

The count of this clone is one. The CDR3 is CSTHRGTNREGYTF. The DNA for the CDR3 is TGCAGCACCCATAGAGGAACGAACCGAGAAGGCTACACCTTC. The gene calls are TRBV29-1 and TRBJ1-2; no clear D. The CDR3 has 14 amino acids. V was trimmed by 8 bases and J by 8 bases, leaving 24 bases between them. Germline loops: CDR1 SQVTM, CDR2 ANQGSEA.

This clone was found once. The rearrangement joins TRBV28 to TRBJ2-1; weak D call: TRBD2 (5 bases). Germline V gene lookup returns CDR1 MDHEN and CDR2 SYDVKM. CDR3 length: 13 residues. Trimming pared 2 bases from V and 8 bases from J, leaving 10 bases between. This CDR3 is CASSLVPRDEQFF. The CDR3 coding sequence is TGTGCCAGCAGTTTAGTCCCGAGGGATGAGCAGTTCTTC.

This rearrangement joins TRBV9 to TRBJ2-5; 9 nucleotides line up with TRBD2. This CDR3 contains 14 residues. Germline V gives CDR1 SGDLS, CDR2 YYNGEE. Trimming took 3 bases from V and 2 from J; bases not matched to a gene: 2. In DNA, the CDR3 is TGTGCCAGCAGCGGGGGACTAGCACAAGAGACCCAGTACTTC. It is translated as CASSGGLAQETQYF.

Written as DNA, the CDR3 is TGTGCCAGCAGCCAAGTGGACAGGGAGCAGTACTTC. Its protein product is CASSQVDREQYF. This chain links TRBV4-2 with TRBJ2-7, with TRBD1 matching over 7 bases. CDR1 LGHNA and CDR2 YNFKEQ come from the germline V gene. After removal of 1 base from V and 7 bases from J, the junction contained 1 base not matched to a gene. This CDR3 region has 12 residues.

There are a few counts of this clone. The chain is built from TRBV23-1 and TRBJ2-7; a weak D match, TRBD1 (6 bases). TRBV23-1 falls under the ORF class, with uncertain function. V lost 3 bases to trimming and J lost 4 bases, with 22 bases between them. The CDR3 is 17 residues long. The CDR3 region is CASSHHLSGAHGYEQYF. In DNA, the CDR3 is TGCGCCAGCAGTCATCACCTCTCAGGGGCGCACGGATACGAGCAGTACTTC.

This rearrangement joins TRBV29-1 to TRBJ1-1, with D uncertain. The CDR3 runs to 13 residues. Between the trimmed V and J ends, which lost 5 bases and 2 bases, there was a span of 12 bases. Looked up from germline, CDR1 is SQVTM and CDR2 is ANQGSEA. CDR3 bases: TGCAGCGTTCGTATAGGAGGTAACACTGAAGCTTTCTTT. It encodes CSVRIGGNTEAFF. The complete variable domain, with remaining parts taken from reference TRBV29-1 and TRBJ1-1, reads SAVISQKPSRDICQRGTSLTIQCQVDSQVTMMFWYRQQPGQSLTLIATANQGSEATYESGFVIDKFPISRPNLTFSTLTVSNMSPEDSSIYLCSVRIGGNTEAFFGQGTRLTVV.

This chain joins TRBV10-3 and TRBJ2-1; the D gene is possibly TRBD1 (5 bases). The V gene lost 1 base and the J gene lost 8 bases, with 12 bases spanning the gap. Germline values: CDR1 ENHRY, CDR2 SYGVKD. The CDR3 loop spans 14 amino acids. The DNA for the CDR3 is TGTGCCATCAGTGAGTTACAGGCTTTTGATGAGCAGTTCTTC. It is translated as CAISELQAFDEQFF.

This clone showed up just a few times. The chain couples TRBV10-1 to TRBJ1-5, with a possible D match to TRBD1 (5 bases). Deletions cut 6 bases from V and 4 bases from J, with 16 bases between. The CDR3 has 15 amino acids. CDR1 and CDR2 (germline): WNHNN, SYGVQD (reference sequence). DNA of the CDR3: TGCGCCAGCAGGGAGACGGGGGAGGGAAATCAGCCCCAGCATTTT. Translated: CASRETGEGNQPQHF.

The rearrangement links TRBV9 to TRBJ1-5, with 7 bases aligning to TRBD1. The CDR3 contains 15 residues. Germline V gene lookup returns CDR1 SGDLS and CDR2 YYNGEE. V shed 1 base and J 5 bases; nucleotides not matched to a gene: 6. DNA of the CDR3: TGTGCCAGCAGCGTACCTGGACAGGCGGATCAGCCCCAGCATTTT. Protein sequence: CASSVPGQADQPQHF.

V is TRBV2 and J is TRBJ1-3; D perhaps matches TRBD1 (6 bases). The V gene lost 6 bases and the J gene lost 0 bases, with 12 bases spanning the gap. The CDR3 spans 15 residues. Germline-derived CDR1 and CDR2 are SNHLY and FYNNEI. The CDR3 region is CASRGDNYSGNTIYF. CDR3 bases: TGTGCCAGCAGGGGGGACAACTACTCTGGAAACACCATATATTTT.

The chain uses TRBV7-8 and TRBJ2-5; a possible D gene is TRBD2 (5 bases). CDR1 and CDR2 from the germline V gene are SGHVS and FQNEAQ. CDR3 length: 14 residues. V lost 1 base, J lost 3 bases, and 9 bases lay in between. Here the CDR3 DNA reads TGTGCCAGCAGCTTAGTCCCCGGGGAAGAGACCCAGTACTTC. Translation gives CASSLVPGEETQYF. Variable domain in full (rest from reference TRBV7-8 and TRBJ2-5): GAGVSQSPRYKVAKRGQDVALRCDPISGHVSLFWYQQALGQGPEFLTYFQNEAQLDKSGLPSDRFFAERPEGSVSTLKIQRTQQEDSAVYLCASSLVPGEETQYFGPGTRLLVL.

This chain uses TRBV2 with TRBJ1-1; 7 nucleotides align to TRBD1. The J segment lost 2 bases and the V segment lost 6 bases, leaving 3 bases of the junction unmatched. The CDR3 extends over 13 amino acids. Per germline, CDR1 SNHLY and CDR2 FYNNEI. CDR3 amino acids: CASRQGINTEAFF. The CDR3 nucleotides are TGTGCCAGCAGACAGGGGATTAACACTGAAGCTTTCTTT.

This clone was seen more than once but under ten times. V gene TRBV19 combines with J gene TRBJ2-7; 9 bases agree with TRBD1. V lost 1 base to trimming and J lost 3 bases; unmatched junction nucleotides: 4. Per the germline V gene, CDR1 is LNHDA and CDR2 is SQIVND (reference sequence). The CDR3 has 15 residues. The DNA for the CDR3 is TGTGCCAGTAGTATAGCCGGGACAGGGTTCTACGAGCAGTACTTC. Translation gives CASSIAGTGFYEQYF.

J is TRBJ2-2 and V is TRBV19; 9 bases line up with TRBD1. The junction had 6 bases not matched to a gene; V was cut back by 9 bases and J by 7 bases. Germline loops: CDR1 LNHDA, CDR2 SQIVND (reference sequence). The CDR3 length is 13 residues. The CDR3 DNA reads TGTGCCAGCAGGGACAGGGCAAACGGGGAGCTGTTTTTT. This encodes CASRDRANGELFF.

V and J are TRBV7-9 and TRBJ2-5, with D possibly being TRBD2 (6 bases). V was cut by 3 bases and J by 5 bases, with 16 bases left in between. CDR3 length: 15 residues. CDR1 is SEHNR, CDR2 FQNEAQ, per germline (reference sequence). The CDR3 reads CASSLGGTTRETQYF. The CDR3 nucleotides are TGTGCCAGCAGCTTGGGCGGGACCACCCGGGAGACCCAGTACTTC.

The chain combines TRBV7-2 with TRBJ1-1; D unresolved. Germline values: CDR1 SGHTA, CDR2 FQGNSA. CDR3 size: 14 residues. V was cut by 5 bases and J by 4 bases, with 14 bases left in between. CDR3 bases: TGTGCCAGCAGCCCGAACGATCAGTTCACTGAAGCTTTCTTT. Protein product: CASSPNDQFTEAFF. The full variable domain, its missing parts supplied by reference TRBV7-2 and TRBJ1-1, is GAGVSQSPSNKVTEKGKDVELRCDPISGHTALYWYRQSLGQGLEFLIYFQGNSAPDKSGLPSDRFSAERTGGSVSTLTIQRTQQEDSAVYLCASSPNDQFTEAFFGQGTRLTVV.

The chain uses TRBV19 and TRBJ2-7, with D maybe TRBD1 (5 bases). CDR1 is LNHDA and CDR2 is SQIVND in the germline V gene (reference sequence). The CDR3 covers 12 residues. V was trimmed by 4 bases and J by 4 bases, leaving 8 bases between them. DNA for the CDR3: TGTGCCAGTAGTACCCCAGGGTACGAGCAGTACTTC. As protein: CASSTPGYEQYF. The complete variable domain, with remaining parts taken from reference TRBV19 and TRBJ2-7, reads DGGITQSPKYLFRKEGQNVTLSCEQNLNHDAMYWYRQDPGQGLRLIYYSQIVNDFQKGDIAEGYSVSREKKESFPLTVTSAQKNPTAFYLCASSTPGYEQYFGPGTRLTVT.

The gene calls are TRBV13 and TRBJ1-6; maybe TRBD1 (5 bases). V lost 0 bases and J 7 bases, leaving 7 bases between the germline ends. The germline V gene has CDR1 PRHDT and CDR2 FYEKMQ (reference sequence). The CDR3 has 14 residues. The CDR3 protein is CASSLGGANSPLHF. In nucleotides, the CDR3 is TGTGCCAGCAGCTTAGGAGGGGCCAATTCACCCCTCCACTTT.

The rearrangement joins TRBV5-8 to TRBJ1-2; TRBD1 agrees at 7 bases. The CDR3 sequence is 13 residues long. Germline CDR1 is SGHTS and CDR2 is YDEGEE. The V and J ends lost 6 bases and 3 bases, in that order; junction bases with no gene match: 5. CDR3 protein: CASIRTGDYGYTF. CDR3 coding DNA: TGTGCCAGCATCCGGACAGGAGACTATGGCTACACCTTC.

This clone has more than one count but fewer than ten. This chain uses TRBV7-9 with TRBJ2-5; 7 nucleotides match TRBD2. Per the germline V gene, CDR1 is SEHNR and CDR2 is FQNEAQ (reference sequence). The V segment lost 8 bases and the J segment 5 bases; nucleotides outside the gene matches: 11. The CDR3 has 14 amino acids. The CDR3 coding sequence is TGTGCCAGCTCCCTAAAGCGGGGTCGGGAGACCCAGTACTTC. As protein: CASSLKRGRETQYF.

The chain couples TRBV1 to TRBJ2-3; the tabulated D call, TRBD2, remains unverified against the DNA. TRBV1 is classified as a pseudogene. The CDR3 is made up of 16 amino acids. The CDR3 sequence: CTSSQALDDSADTQYF. The DNA for the CDR3 is TGCACCAGCAGCCAAGCATTAGATGATAGCGCAGATACGCAGTATTTT.

The chain joins TRBV5-1 to TRBJ2-5, with 10 bases aligning to TRBD2. The CDR3 totals 14 residues. In germline, CDR1 is SGHRS, CDR2 YFSETQ. Trimming at V came to 5 bases and at J to 5 bases, leaving 6 bases not matched to a gene. CDR3 sequence: CASRSGGAAETQYF. The CDR3 DNA is TGCGCCAGCAGGAGCGGGGGGGCCGCGGAGACCCAGTACTTC. Supplemented by reference TRBV5-1 and TRBJ2-5, the full variable domain reads KAGVTQTPRYLIKTRGQQVTLSCSPISGHRSVSWYQQTPGQGLQFLFEYFSETQRNKGNFPGRFSGRQFSNSRSEMNVSTLELGDSALYLCASRSGGAAETQYFGPGTRLLVL.

The chain combines TRBV10-3 with TRBJ2-1, with 8 bases aligning to TRBD1. The junction had 9 bases not matched to a gene; V was cut back by 2 bases and J by 9 bases. This CDR3 region has 15 residues. CDR1 ENHRY and CDR2 SYGVKD come from the germline V gene. The CDR3 bases are TGTGCCATCAGTGAGCCGCAGACAGGGGTCGGTGAGCAGTTCTTC. As protein: CAISEPQTGVGEQFF.